This passage covers 28 T cell receptor beta chains from one sample sequenced in a study of T-cell reconstitution after alpha-beta-depleted transplantation in children. Preparation of the TCRbeta library used unique molecular identifiers. Each CDR3 protein is one row after TCRdb ran MiXCR on the PCR reads. The sample has almost 500,000 distinct CDR3 sequences; about 11% are singletons. This sample comprised PBMCs, obtained before TCRalphabeta/CD19-depleted stem cell transplant. Receptors originate from a child aged 2 to 10 with inherited bone marrow failure, due to receive a stem cell transplant.

The chain employs TRBV30 and TRBJ2-1; TRBD2 is a possible D gene (6 bases). Germline CDR1 GTSNPN, CDR2 SVGIG (reference sequence). The CDR3 consists of 16 residues. Trimming took off 0 bases at V and 4 bases at J, with 16 bases between the two ends. In DNA form, the CDR3 reads TGTGCCTGGAGTGTACTAAGTGCGGGACCATACAATGAGCAGTTCTTC. It is translated as CAWSVLSAGPYNEQFF.

This chain joins TRBV4-2 and TRBJ2-2, with 9 bases aligning to TRBD2. CDR1 is LGHNA and CDR2 is YNFKEQ in the germline V gene. The CDR3 totals 18 residues. The V gene end was trimmed by 4 bases and the J gene end by 5 bases; junction bases not matched to a gene: 14. The CDR3 coding sequence is TGTGCCAGCAGCCTCTCGACTAGCGGAAGACCTGGGACCGGGGAGCTGTTTTTT. Translated: CASSLSTSGRPGTGELFF.

Comment on this clonotype: This may be a read error, as it is one base from a much larger clone. The CDR3 is CASSLSSPGGDEQFF. As DNA, the CDR3 is TGTGCCAGCAGTTTATCGAGCCCAGGGGGCGATGAGCAGTTCTTC. The chain combines TRBV12-3 or TRBV12-4 with TRBJ2-1; TRBD1 agrees at 8 bases. The junction had 8 bases not matched to a gene; V was cut back by 2 bases and J by 8 bases. This CDR3 comprises 15 residues.

This clonotype was detected ten times or more. The chain joins TRBV7-9 to TRBJ1-2; 8 bases agree with TRBD1. Looked up from germline, CDR1 is SEHNR and CDR2 is FQNEAQ (reference sequence). The CDR3 is 15 amino acids. V lost 4 bases, J lost 7 bases, and 11 bases stayed unmatched. CDR3 amino acids: CASSSLPGTGSGYTF. The CDR3 bases are TGTGCCAGCAGCTCGCTACCAGGGACAGGCTCTGGCTACACCTTC.

This clonotype showed up many times. The chain carries TRBV5-1 and TRBJ1-2; D is possibly TRBD1 (5 bases). The CDR3 covers 14 residues. Germline CDR1 and CDR2: SGHRS and YFSETQ. The V and J ends lost 0 bases and 5 bases respectively, with 11 bases between them. Here the CDR3 reads CASSLAGTVYGYTF. The DNA of the CDR3 is TGCGCCAGCAGCTTGGCTGGGACGGTTTATGGCTACACCTTC.

This clonotype was counted many times. The J gene is TRBJ2-2, the V gene TRBV4-3, with 9 positions matching TRBD2. Germline loops: CDR1 LGHNA, CDR2 YSLEER. The V segment lost 2 bases and the J segment 4 bases; nucleotides outside the gene matches: 5. CDR3 length: 16 amino acids. The chain's CDR3 is CASSQPAGGGTGELFF. CDR3 sequence (DNA): TGCGCCAGCAGCCAACCGGCGGGGGGGGGCACCGGGGAGCTGTTTTTT.

This rearrangement joins TRBV5-1 to TRBJ1-1; no clear D. Germline CDR1 reads SGHRS; CDR2 reads YFSETQ. The CDR3 sequence is 15 residues long. Trimming stripped 1 base from V and 1 base from J, with 11 bases between. Written as DNA, the CDR3 is TGCGCCAGCAGCTTGTCCCCCTCGGGGAACACTGAAGCTTTCTTT. As protein: CASSLSPSGNTEAFF.

This clonotype has a count of ten or more. In DNA form, the CDR3 reads TGTGCCAGCAGCTGGGGGACAGGAGGGGAGACCCAGTACTTC. Translating it yields CASSWGTGGETQYF. The genes are TRBV7-2 and TRBJ2-5, with 8 bases that match TRBD1. From germline, CDR1 is SGHTA and CDR2 FQGNSA. V lost 4 bases and J lost 5; bases outside the gene matches: 6. This CDR3 is 14 amino acids long.

This clonotype was picked up many times. The chain is built from TRBV10-3 and TRBJ2-3; the match to TRBD2 covers 11 bases. This CDR3 contains 16 residues. Per the germline V gene, CDR1 is ENHRY and CDR2 is SYGVKD. Trimming removed 2 bases from V and 3 bases from J; junction bases left unmatched: 4. CDR3 protein: CAISEGTSGGTDTQYF. In nucleotides, the CDR3 is TGTGCCATCAGTGAGGGGACTAGCGGTGGGACAGATACGCAGTATTTT.

This clonotype came up a few times. V usage is TRBV5-6 and J usage is TRBJ2-7, with 8 nucleotides matching TRBD2. The J segment lost 3 bases and the V segment lost 4 bases, leaving 6 bases of the junction unmatched. This CDR3 has 14 residues. Germline values: CDR1 SGHDT, CDR2 YYEEEE. The CDR3 DNA reads as TGTGCCAGCAGCCAAGGACTAGCTAACTACGAGCAGTACTTC. Its protein product is CASSQGLANYEQYF.

This clonotype has a handful of counts. The chain couples TRBV6-2 or TRBV6-3 to TRBJ2-7; D is unclear. This CDR3 region has 16 residues. Trimming removed 4 bases at V and 7 bases at J, with 23 bases between. The germline CDR1 and CDR2 sequences are MNHEY and SVGEGT. CDR3 loop: CASSFPGVHLTWEQYF. CDR3 sequence (DNA): TGTGCCAGCAGTTTCCCTGGGGTCCACCTAACGTGGGAGCAGTACTTC.

In its sample, this clonotype was seen a few times. The chain recombines TRBV10-3 with TRBJ1-2; D possibly corresponds to TRBD1 (6 bases). CDR1 is ENHRY and CDR2 is SYGVKD in the germline V gene. CDR3 length equals 11 residues. V lost 4 bases and J 8 bases, leaving 8 bases between the germline ends. The CDR3 region is CAISGGGGYTF. In nucleotides, the CDR3 is TGTGCCATCAGTGGTGGGGGCGGCTACACCTTC.

V is TRBV23-1 and J is TRBJ2-2; D is ambiguous. TRBV23-1 qualifies as an ORF whose function is uncertain. V was cut by 0 bases and J by 6 bases, with 2 bases left in between. The CDR3 loop spans 12 amino acids. CDR3: CASSQSSGELFF. CDR3 sequence (DNA): TGCGCCAGCAGTCAATCGTCCGGGGAGCTGTTTTTT.

This clonotype was seen ten or more times. The gene calls are TRBV29-1 and TRBJ1-1, with D possibly TRBD1 on 5 matching bases. The CDR3 has 14 residues. V gave up 5 bases and J gave up 0 bases, with 13 bases separating them. Germline V CDR1 and CDR2: SQVTM, ANQGSEA. The CDR3 loop is CSVNRGAMNTEAFF. The CDR3 coding sequence is TGCAGCGTTAACCGAGGGGCGATGAACACTGAAGCTTTCTTT.

The chain joins TRBV7-2 to TRBJ2-1, with 11 bases matching TRBD2. The CDR3 loop spans 14 amino acids. Germline CDR1 SGHTA, CDR2 FQGNSA. Trimming removed 6 bases from V and 9 bases from J; junction bases left unmatched: 7. In DNA, the CDR3 is TGTGCCAGCAGTGTTAGCGGGAGGGCGAGTGAGCAGTTCTTC. It codes for CASSVSGRASEQFF.

V usage is TRBV12-3 or TRBV12-4 and J usage is TRBJ2-5, with TRBD2 matching over 11 bases. The CDR3 length is 15 residues. V lost 8 bases to trimming and J lost 5 bases; unmatched junction nucleotides: 10. The CDR3 here is CASALAGGWGETQYF. The CDR3 bases are TGTGCCAGCGCTCTAGCGGGAGGATGGGGGGAGACCCAGTACTTC.

This clonotype came up many times. This rearrangement joins TRBV10-2 to TRBJ2-7, with a possible D match to TRBD2 (6 bases). CDR1 is WSHSY and CDR2 is SAAADI in the germline V gene. The CDR3 has 14 residues. Trimming shortened V by 6 bases and J by 2 bases, and 14 bases separated the two germline ends. The CDR3 DNA follows: TGCGCCAGCAGGCGGGGTAAATTTACCTACGAGCAGTACTTC. Its protein is CASRRGKFTYEQYF.

The rearrangement uses TRBV20-1 and TRBJ2-7, with 8 bases matching TRBD2. The germline gives CDR1 DFQATT, CDR2 SNEGSKA (reference sequence). V was pared by 5 bases and J by 2 bases, with 8 bases of the junction left unmatched. The CDR3 spans 14 residues. The CDR3 protein is CSARPTSDPYEQYF. DNA of the CDR3: TGCAGTGCTCGACCGACTAGCGACCCCTACGAGCAGTACTTC.

This clonotype occurred many times. The rearrangement links TRBV5-1 to TRBJ2-7, with 9 bases aligning to TRBD2. The CDR3 is 15 residues long. After removal of 4 bases from V and 2 bases from J, the junction contained 7 bases not matched to a gene. Germline V gene data show CDR1 as SGHRS and CDR2 as YFSETQ. The CDR3 spells CASSVLAGETYEQYF. CDR3 coding DNA: TGCGCCAGCAGCGTACTAGCGGGTGAGACCTACGAGCAGTACTTC.

This clonotype was found many times. V gene TRBV18 combines with J gene TRBJ1-1, with D possibly TRBD1 on 6 matching bases. Germline V lookup: CDR1 KGHSH, CDR2 LQKENI. This CDR3 is 14 amino acids long. Trimming removed 10 bases at V and 1 base at J, with 16 bases between. The CDR3 sequence is CATRPRGGNTEAFF. The CDR3 DNA reads TGTGCCACCCGACCAAGGGGGGGGAACACTGAAGCTTTCTTT.

This clonotype was counted between two and nine times. The rearrangement links TRBV20-1 to TRBJ2-6, with D maybe TRBD1 (5 bases). Germline CDR1 reads DFQATT; CDR2 reads SNEGSKA (reference sequence). The V end lost 2 bases, the J end lost 0 bases, and 11 bases lay between the germline ends. The CDR3 runs to 16 residues. The CDR3 here is CSARLPQGSGANVLTF. The CDR3 region has the DNA TGCAGTGCTAGACTTCCCCAGGGCTCTGGGGCCAACGTCCTGACTTTC.

There are many counts of this clonotype. J is TRBJ2-7 and V is TRBV6-2 or TRBV6-3; D ambiguous. The CDR3 has 15 residues. CDR1 MNHEY and CDR2 SVGEGT come from the germline V gene. Trimming took 2 bases from V and 3 from J, leaving 14 bases between them. The CDR3 is CASSYEVGGNYEQYF. CDR3 bases: TGTGCCAGCAGTTACGAGGTTGGCGGAAACTACGAGCAGTACTTC.

There are many counts of this clonotype. V is TRBV27 and J is TRBJ2-3; 7 bases align to TRBD1. This CDR3 has 16 residues. V gave up 3 bases and J gave up 0 bases; unmatched junction bases: 6. The germline V gene has CDR1 MNHEY and CDR2 SMNVEV (reference sequence). DNA of the CDR3: TGTGCCAGCAGTTTGAGGGCGACAGGGAGCACAGATACGCAGTATTTT. This sequence encodes CASSLRATGSTDTQYF.

This clonotype showed up many times. The V and J genes are TRBV9 and TRBJ2-5, with D hard to call. V was trimmed by 2 bases and J by 5 bases, leaving 16 bases between them. CDR3 length equals 15 residues. Germline-derived CDR1 and CDR2 are SGDLS and YYNGEE. CDR3 loop: CASSVLSRAGETQYF. In DNA form, the CDR3 reads TGTGCCAGCAGCGTTCTGTCCCGCGCCGGGGAGACCCAGTACTTC.

The chain employs TRBV7-2 and TRBJ2-7, with TRBD2 identical over 9 bases. The CDR3 extends over 14 amino acids. V lost 5 bases to trimming and J lost 2 bases; unmatched junction nucleotides: 4. Germline values: CDR1 SGHTA, CDR2 FQGNSA. The CDR3 region has the DNA TGTGCCAGCAGCCAGACTAGCGGTCCCTACGAGCAGTACTTC. As protein: CASSQTSGPYEQYF.

In this sample, this clonotype turned up many times. This chain joins TRBV12-3 or TRBV12-4 and TRBJ1-5, with a possible D match to TRBD1 (5 bases). Trimming took 3 bases from V and 5 from J, leaving 11 bases between them. This CDR3 has 14 amino acids. The CDR3 DNA reads as TGTGCCAGCAGTTTCTTAGGGGCGGATCAGCCCCAGCATTTT. The encoded protein is CASSFLGADQPQHF.

This clonotype has ten or more counts. CDR3 protein: CASSVKGGDEGEQYF. CDR3 DNA sequence: TGTGCCAGCAGCGTAAAAGGAGGGGATGAGGGCGAGCAGTACTTC. V and J are TRBV9 and TRBJ2-7; tentatively, D is TRBD2 (6 bases). V lost 1 base, J lost 6 bases, and 17 bases lay in between. The CDR3 spans 15 residues. In germline, CDR1 is SGDLS, CDR2 YYNGEE.

This clonotype has ten or more counts. The chain has TRBV28 and TRBJ2-2; TRBD2 agrees at 11 bases. CDR1 and CDR2 from the germline V gene are MDHEN and SYDVKM. The CDR3 is 15 residues long. Trimming took 6 bases from V and 4 from J; bases not matched to a gene: 4. CDR3 in amino acids: CASSFSGRVTGELFF. The DNA for the CDR3 is TGTGCCAGCAGCTTTAGCGGGAGGGTCACCGGGGAGCTGTTTTTT.